Listed here are 21 T cell receptor beta chains from one sample, sequenced in a study of vaccination and CD4 T cells after COVID-19 (dated by TCRdb to 2022 to 2024). What these receptors recognize is not known. Libraries were built with PCR. Reads for this sample came from an Illumina iSeq 100. DNA from cultured CD4+ T cells was subjected to TCR sequencing with the Oncomine TCR Beta short-read assay at the Johns Hopkins FTIC core. TCRdb reran the public reads through fastp at Q25 and MiXCR, keeping productive beta chains. Every distinct CDR3 protein forms one entry, paired with its most common genes and DNA. The sample data list 9,500 to 15,000 distinct CDR3 sequences, and roughly 21% of these were observed just once. 13% of the sample is taken by the ten largest. Read against the paper, the sample's treatment or condition label means: approximately nine-day PBMC culture with coronavirus spike peptide pools or control peptides (ViraFEST assay).

This sample comprised CD4+ T cells from blood, cultured in vitro, obtained before SARS-CoV-2 vaccination. Receptors were obtained from a human donor who received a COVID-19 vaccine.

The chain carries TRBV6-4 and TRBJ2-2, with 11 bases identical to TRBD2. The CDR3 has 19 amino acids. Per germline, CDR1 MRHNA and CDR2 SNTAGT. With 11 bases clipped from V and 1 base from J, the junction kept 18 bases outside the gene matches. The CDR3 region has the DNA TGTGCCCGCAAGTGGGCTAGCGGGGGGTCCCGGAAGAACACCGGGGAGCTGTTTTTT. Protein sequence: CARKWASGGSRKNTGELFF.

This clonotype was recorded once. The rearrangement uses TRBV24-1 and TRBJ2-5; possibly TRBD1 for D (6 bases). The CDR3 has 14 residues. V was shortened by 5 bases and J by 2 bases, with 11 bases between the two germline ends. Germline V gives CDR1 KGHDR, CDR2 SFDVKD. In nucleotides, the CDR3 is TGTGCCACCAGTGGCCCTACAGGGCAAGAGACCCAGTACTTC. Translated, it gives CATSGPTGQETQYF.

By sample fraction, this clonotype is medium-sized. The V call is TRBV30, the J call TRBJ2-3, with D perhaps being TRBD1 or TRBD2 (5 bases each). Germline V gives CDR1 GTSNPN, CDR2 SVGIG (reference sequence). V was cut by 5 bases and J by 1 base, with 13 bases left in between. This CDR3 spans 14 amino acids. The CDR3 spells CAWGTQAGTDTQYF. In nucleotides, the CDR3 is TGTGCCTGGGGGACCCAAGCGGGCACAGATACGCAGTATTTT. Filled out from reference TRBV30 and TRBJ2-3, the complete variable domain reads SQTIHQWPATLVQPVGSPLSLECTVEGTSNPNLYWYRQAAGRGLQLLFYSVGIGQISSEVPQNLSASRPQDRQFILSSKKLLLSDSGFYLCAWGTQAGTDTQYFGPGTRLTVL.

V and J are TRBV10-1 and TRBJ2-1, with TRBD2 identical over 12 bases. V lost 3 bases and J lost 7; bases outside the gene matches: 10. CDR3 length: 17 amino acids. The germline V gene has CDR1 WNHNN and CDR2 SYGVQD (reference sequence). The CDR3 protein is CASSDALAGGPGNEQFF. CDR3 nucleotides: TGCGCCAGCAGTGATGCGCTAGCGGGGGGGCCGGGTAATGAGCAGTTCTTC.

This clonotype was counted only a few times. The rearrangement links TRBV5-4 to TRBJ1-5, with D perhaps TRBD1 (6 bases). CDR3 size: 16 residues. Germline values: CDR1 SGHNT, CDR2 YYREEE (reference sequence). Deletions cut 4 bases from V and 6 bases from J, with 20 bases between. CDR3 nucleotides: TGTGCCAGCAGCCATGGCGGAGGGGGACCCAGTCAGCCCCAGCATTTT. Its protein product is CASSHGGGGPSQPQHF.

The rearrangement links TRBV6-1 to TRBJ1-1; TRBD1 matches at 7 bases. The germline CDR1 and CDR2 sequences are MNHNS and SASEGT. V shed 5 bases, J shed 4 bases, and the junction held 1 base outside the gene matches. The CDR3 is made up of 12 amino acids. The CDR3 DNA sequence: TGTGCCAGCAGTAACAGGGGCACTGAAGCTTTCTTT. Translation: CASSNRGTEAFF.

This clonotype was detected a few times. J is TRBJ2-2 and V is TRBV5-1; perhaps TRBD2 as D (6 bases). The CDR3 has 14 amino acids. Looked up from germline, CDR1 is SGHRS and CDR2 is YFSETQ. The ends were cut back, 7 bases at V and 2 bases at J, with 12 bases in the middle. In DNA, the CDR3 is TGCGCCAGCCGGGGGACGCTAAACACCGGGGAGCTGTTTTTT. It codes for CASRGTLNTGELFF.

In this sample, this clonotype turned up a few times. The CDR3 DNA reads TGCAGTGCTAGTCCGGTCTATGGCTACACCTTC. Translation gives CSASPVYGYTF. The chain carries TRBV20-1 and TRBJ1-2; D unclear. This CDR3 is built from 11 residues. Germline CDR1 reads DFQATT; CDR2 reads SNEGSKA (reference sequence). The germline V and J ends were trimmed by 3 bases and 4 bases, with 6 bases remaining between them.

The rearrangement links TRBV5-1 to TRBJ2-3, with 12 bases fitting TRBD2. The V gene end was trimmed by 7 bases and the J gene end by 4 bases; junction bases not matched to a gene: 4. In germline, CDR1 is SGHRS, CDR2 YFSETQ. There are 14 residues in the CDR3. DNA of the CDR3: TGCGCCAGCGTCTCTAGCGGGGGGGCAGATACGCAGTATTTT. Amino acid sequence: CASVSSGGADTQYF.

The gene calls are TRBV10-1 and TRBJ2-5; 15 bases are shared with TRBD2. Germline CDR1 and CDR2: WNHNN and SYGVQD (reference sequence). This CDR3 region has 16 residues. Trimming removed 6 bases from V and 4 bases from J; junction bases left unmatched: 6. The CDR3 DNA is TGCGCCAGCAGCCGAGGGACTAGCGGGGGGCCAGAGACCCAGTACTTC. Its protein product is CASSRGTSGGPETQYF.

The CDR3 region is CSARLSGGHMRNNEQFF. CDR3 bases: TGCAGTGCTAGACTTAGCGGGGGGCATATGAGGAACAATGAGCAGTTCTTC. The rearrangement joins TRBV20-1 to TRBJ2-1, with 10 positions matching TRBD2. V was pared by 2 bases and J by 5 bases, with 12 bases of the junction left unmatched. There are 17 residues in the CDR3. The germline CDR1 and CDR2 sequences are DFQATT and SNEGSKA (reference sequence).

This clonotype was seen a few times. This rearrangement joins TRBV7-8 to TRBJ2-7, with TRBD1 matching over 7 bases. Losses at the gene ends were 5 bases for V and 4 bases for J; bases not matched to a gene: 20. CDR3 size: 18 residues. In germline, CDR1 is SGHVS, CDR2 FQNEAQ. The CDR3 loop reads CASSRTVGQHRAEYEQYF. Written as DNA, the CDR3 is TGTGCCAGCAGCCGTACGGTGGGACAGCATCGGGCCGAATACGAGCAGTACTTC.

This clonotype showed up just a few times. V and J are TRBV7-8 and TRBJ2-2; 15 bases align to TRBD2. This CDR3 is built from 17 residues. V trimming: 5 bases; J trimming: 3 bases; junction bases outside the gene matches: 4. Germline loops: CDR1 SGHVS, CDR2 FQNEAQ. In DNA, the CDR3 is TGTGCCAGCAGCCGGACTAGCGGGGGGGCCGACACCGGGGAGCTGTTTTTT. It encodes CASSRTSGGADTGELFF.

This clonotype showed up just a few times. J is TRBJ1-2 and V is TRBV20-1; 8 bases agree with TRBD1. This CDR3 is built from 13 residues. Germline V CDR1 and CDR2: DFQATT, SNEGSKA (reference sequence). V shed 5 bases and J 7 bases; nucleotides not matched to a gene: 9. The CDR3 DNA sequence: TGCAGTGCTCCACTGACAGGGGCGGGTGGCTACACCTTC. It codes for CSAPLTGAGGYTF.

In its sample, this clonotype was seen a few times. V is TRBV7-9 and J is TRBJ1-5, with no clear D. V lost 0 bases and J lost 6, with 6 bases in between. CDR3 length: 13 residues. The V gene's germline CDR1 is SEHNR and CDR2 FQNEAQ (reference sequence). The CDR3 spells CASSLAGLQPQHF. The CDR3 nucleotides are TGTGCCAGCAGCTTAGCTGGCCTTCAGCCCCAGCATTTT. Full variable domain (missing parts from reference TRBV7-9 and TRBJ1-5): DTGVSQNPRHKITKRGQNVTFRCDPISEHNRLYWYRQTLGQGPEFLTYFQNEAQLEKSRLLSDRFSAERPKGSFSTLEIQRTEQGDSAMYLCASSLAGLQPQHFGDGTRLSIL.

CDR3 nucleotides: TGTGCCAGCAGTCAAATTGGGGGGGGTACTGAAGCTTTCTTT. This codes for CASSQIGGGTEAFF. The chain has TRBV6-1 and TRBJ1-1, with D maybe TRBD1 (5 bases). This CDR3 has 14 amino acids. Deletions cut 5 bases from V and 5 bases from J, with 15 bases between. The germline V gene has CDR1 MNHNS and CDR2 SASEGT.

This clonotype was counted between two and nine times. The chain is built from TRBV29-1 and TRBJ2-5, with 8 bases aligning to TRBD2. CDR3 length: 14 residues. Germline V gives CDR1 SQVTM, CDR2 ANQGSEA. V shed 5 bases, J shed 5 bases, and the junction held 10 bases outside the gene matches. CDR3 loop: CSVWLAGKGETQYF. The CDR3 DNA sequence: TGCAGCGTTTGGTTAGCGGGGAAGGGGGAGACCCAGTACTTC.

This clonotype has only a few counts. The genes are TRBV4-1 and TRBJ1-2; D is undetermined. V gave up 2 bases and J gave up 4 bases, with 8 bases separating them. CDR1 MGHRA and CDR2 YSYEKL come from the germline V gene. CDR3 length: 13 residues. The CDR3 is CASSQSPSYGYTF. The CDR3 coding sequence is TGCGCCAGCAGCCAATCTCCGAGCTATGGCTACACCTTC.

This chain joins TRBV29-1 and TRBJ1-4, with 10 bases identical to TRBD1. V was pared by 5 bases and J by 2 bases, with 5 bases of the junction left unmatched. CDR1 is SQVTM, CDR2 ANQGSEA, per germline. The CDR3 length is 15 residues. The CDR3 DNA reads TGCAGCGTTACCGAGACAGGGGGCACTAATGAAAAACTGTTTTTT. Protein sequence: CSVTETGGTNEKLFF.

The chain links TRBV19 to TRBJ1-6; possibly TRBD1 for D (6 bases). The CDR3 extends over 17 amino acids. Germline V gene sequence: CDR1 LNHDA, CDR2 SQIVND (reference sequence). V lost 2 bases to trimming and J lost 8 bases, with 19 bases between them. As DNA, the CDR3 is TGTGCCAGTAGTATACCACCCCGGGGCAGGGGTTATTCACCCCTCCACTTT. It specifies CASSIPPRGRGYSPLHF.

In its sample, this clonotype was seen a few times. The chain combines TRBV5-6 with TRBJ1-5; the D is unclear. With 1 base removed from V and 3 bases from J, the gap between germline ends came to 8 bases. Germline lookup yields CDR1 SGHDT and CDR2 YYEEEE. The CDR3 runs 14 residues. The CDR3 sequence: CASSLWQSNQPQHF. The CDR3 DNA sequence: TGTGCCAGCAGCTTGTGGCAGTCCAATCAGCCCCAGCATTTT.